One and the same sample provided the 12 T cell receptor beta chains below, sequenced in a study of blood T cells in healthy people across ages. A J-beta primer mix and a sample-barcoded 5' primer were used in a second PCR of roughly 7 to 12 cycles. Using its own MiXCR run on the 5' RACE reads, TCRdb lists one record per CDR3 protein. This sample has 1.5 million to 2 million distinct CDR3 sequences; under 30% occur once, and the top ten carry roughly 8%. The sequenced material came from blood. The origin of the receptors is a woman aged 25 to 39 in good health.

This clonotype was seen only a few times. CDR3 loop: CAISDGGGGDTQYF. The CDR3 region has the DNA TGTGCCATCAGTGACGGAGGGGGCGGAGATACGCAGTATTTT. V is TRBV10-3 and J is TRBJ2-3; possible D gene TRBD1, 7 bases. The CDR3 length is 14 residues. Trimming left V 3 bases short and J 5 bases short, with 12 bases between. Germline assignment: CDR1 ENHRY and CDR2 SYGVKD.

This clonotype has more than one count but fewer than ten. This rearrangement joins TRBV14 to TRBJ2-1, with D tentatively TRBD1 (6 bases). Trimming removed 4 bases from V and 8 bases from J, with 15 bases in between. CDR1 and CDR2 (germline): SGHDN, FVKESK. CDR3 length: 14 residues. This CDR3 reads CASSPWQGQYEQFF. The CDR3 coding sequence is TGTGCCAGCAGCCCGTGGCAGGGGCAGTATGAGCAGTTCTTC.

In this sample, this clonotype turned up a few times. This rearrangement joins TRBV5-1 to TRBJ2-5; D possibly corresponds to TRBD2 (5 bases). The CDR3 spans 14 residues. V lost 4 bases, J lost 2 bases, and 12 bases lay in between. Germline V gene sequence: CDR1 SGHRS, CDR2 YFSETQ. CDR3 in DNA: TGCGCCAGCAGCATCAACCGCGGGCAAGAGACCCAGTACTTC. Translating gives CASSINRGQETQYF. Drawing the rest from reference TRBV5-1 and TRBJ2-5, the complete variable domain is KAGVTQTPRYLIKTRGQQVTLSCSPISGHRSVSWYQQTPGQGLQFLFEYFSETQRNKGNFPGRFSGRQFSNSRSEMNVSTLELGDSALYLCASSINRGQETQYFGPGTRLLVL.

This clonotype appeared a few times. This chain links TRBV12-3 or TRBV12-4 with TRBJ2-7; 7 bases match TRBD2. Trimming removed 3 bases from V and 4 bases from J; junction bases left unmatched: 9. The CDR3 loop spans 15 amino acids. In DNA form, the CDR3 reads TGTGCCAGCAGTTTCTCGGGGGGTCAGGGATACGAGCAGTACTTC. The encoded protein is CASSFSGGQGYEQYF.

Many counts were recorded for this clonotype. The DNA of the CDR3 is TGTGCCGCAGACGACCAGGGGGACAGCGACGAGCAGTACTTC. It translates to CAADDQGDSDEQYF. The chain has TRBV28 and TRBJ2-7; TRBD1 aligns across 7 bases. The germline gives CDR1 MDHEN, CDR2 SYDVKM. The CDR3 length is 14 residues. Trimming removed 11 bases from V and 5 bases from J; junction bases left unmatched: 15.

The CDR3 DNA reads as TGCAGCGTTGAACGACAGGACCAGCCCCAGCATTTT. This sequence encodes CSVERQDQPQHF. The rearrangement links TRBV29-1 to TRBJ1-5; TRBD1 might be the D (6 bases). Trimming removed 2 bases from V and 7 bases from J, with 9 bases in between. The CDR3 runs to 12 residues. The germline gives CDR1 SQVTM, CDR2 ANQGSEA. The full variable domain, completed using reference TRBV29-1 and TRBJ1-5, is SAVISQKPSRDICQRGTSLTIQCQVDSQVTMMFWYRQQPGQSLTLIATANQGSEATYESGFVIDKFPISRPNLTFSTLTVSNMSPEDSSIYLCSVERQDQPQHFGDGTRLSIL.

In its sample, this clonotype was seen a few times. J is TRBJ1-1 and V is TRBV6-6; D gene unclear. This CDR3 spans 14 amino acids. Trimming pared 5 bases from V and 5 bases from J, leaving 15 bases between. Per the germline V gene, CDR1 is MNHNY and CDR2 is SVGAGI (reference sequence). The CDR3: CASSPAVRGTEAFF. Written as DNA, the CDR3 is TGTGCCAGCAGTCCCGCGGTCCGGGGTACTGAAGCTTTCTTT.

The rearrangement links TRBV6-1 to TRBJ2-3; no reliable D call. CDR3 length: 13 residues. Germline V lookup: CDR1 MNHNS, CDR2 SASEGT. V was clipped by 2 bases and J by 6 bases, with 9 bases between them. The CDR3 DNA follows: TGTGCCAGCAGTGAAAACAGTGGGGATACGCAGTATTTT. This translates into CASSENSGDTQYF.

This clonotype has only a few counts. The chain uses TRBV10-3 and TRBJ2-3, with a tentative D call TRBD1 (6 bases). This CDR3 has 16 residues. Germline CDR1 ENHRY, CDR2 SYGVKD. V was cut by 2 bases and J by 8 bases, with 20 bases left in between. DNA for the CDR3: TGTGCCATCAGTGAGCCTATAACTACAGGGTCGGGTACGCAGTATTTT. The encoded protein is CAISEPITTGSGTQYF.

This clonotype was counted a few times. This chain joins TRBV5-1 and TRBJ1-5; weak D call: TRBD1 (5 bases). This CDR3 is built from 15 residues. V shed 0 bases and J shed 2 bases, with 9 bases lying between them. The germline CDR1 and CDR2 sequences are SGHRS and YFSETQ. CDR3 nucleotides: TGCGCCAGCAGCTTGGTAGGGGAACGCAATCAGCCCCAGCATTTT. Translation gives CASSLVGERNQPQHF.

This clonotype was counted many times. The gene calls are TRBV9 and TRBJ2-1; 9 bases are shared with TRBD1. V lost 0 bases and J lost 8; bases outside the gene matches: 3. Germline V gene data show CDR1 as SGDLS and CDR2 as YYNGEE. CDR3 length: 14 amino acids. The chain's CDR3 is CASSVEDRGHEQFF. The DNA of the CDR3 is TGTGCCAGCAGCGTAGAGGACAGGGGCCATGAGCAGTTCTTC.

This clonotype was seen more than once but under ten times. The chain links TRBV3-1 to TRBJ2-1; D is ambiguous. Trimming left V 3 bases short and J 8 bases short, with 8 bases between. Germline CDR1 reads LGHDT; CDR2 reads YNNKEL (reference sequence). The CDR3 extends over 12 amino acids. The CDR3 reads CASSHWGYEQFF. CDR3 coding DNA: TGTGCCAGCAGCCATTGGGGTTATGAGCAGTTCTTC.